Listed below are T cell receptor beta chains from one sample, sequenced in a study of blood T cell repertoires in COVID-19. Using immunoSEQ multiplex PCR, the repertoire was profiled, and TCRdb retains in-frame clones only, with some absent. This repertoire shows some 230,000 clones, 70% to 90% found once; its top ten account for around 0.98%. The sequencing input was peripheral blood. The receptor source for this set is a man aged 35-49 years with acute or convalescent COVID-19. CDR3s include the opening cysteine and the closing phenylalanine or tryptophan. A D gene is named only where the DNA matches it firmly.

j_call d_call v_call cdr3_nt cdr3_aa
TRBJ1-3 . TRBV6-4 TGTGCCAGCAGAGCGACAGCCACGGGAAACACCATATATTTT CASRATATGNTIYF
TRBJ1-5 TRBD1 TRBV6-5 TGTGCCAGCATCGACAGGGGGCATCAGCCCCAGCATTTT CASIDRGHQPQHF
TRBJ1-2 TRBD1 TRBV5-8 TGTGCCAGCAGCCGGGGACAGGAGGGATATGGCTACACCTTC CASSRGQEGYGYTF
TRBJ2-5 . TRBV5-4 TGTGCCAGCAGCCCCCGGACAGACCAAGAGACCCAGTACTTC CASSPRTDQETQYF
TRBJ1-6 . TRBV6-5 TGTGCCACTGGGGGGGGAGGGCTGAATTCACCCCTCCACTTT CATGGGGLNSPLHF
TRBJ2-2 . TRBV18 TGTGCCAGCTCACCACGGGCGGGTGAGATCGGGAACACCGGGGAGCTGTTTTTT CASSPRAGEIGNTGELFF
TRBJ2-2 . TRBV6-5 TGTGCCAGCAAAGACCTGGGAGGGGGAACCGGGGAGCTGTTTTTT CASKDLGGGTGELFF
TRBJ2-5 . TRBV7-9 TGTGCCAGCAGCTTAGCTACGGTTGGGGCAGGATCGGTAGAGACCCAGTACTTC CASSLATVGAGSVETQYF
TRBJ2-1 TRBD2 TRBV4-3 TGCGCCAGCAGCCCGGGGGGGCTGGGCAATGAGCAGTTCTTC CASSPGGLGNEQFF
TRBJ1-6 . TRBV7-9 TGTGCCAGCAGCTTTGAACCAGGGAGGGGGTCACCCCTCCACTTT CASSFEPGRGSPLHF